Presented here are 10 T cell receptor beta chains from one specimen sequenced in a study of cytomegalovirus exposure and HLA in healthy donors. The PCR had 60 Vbeta and 13 Jbeta primers. Only in-frame clones appear in the TCRdb table, and some are missing; sequencing was by immunoSEQ multiplex PCR. Here the sample spans over 50,000 clones, about 79% being singletons. Material for sequencing was PBMCs. The receptors shown here come from a man between 35 and 55 years old in good health and CMV-seronegative.

CDR3 in DNA: TGTGCCAGCAGCTTGGGGGCCCCTGGGGTTGACGAGCAGTACGTC. Its translation: CASSLGAPGVDEQYV. The gene calls are TRBV7-8 and TRBJ2-7, with D perhaps matching TRBD1 (6 bases). This CDR3 contains 15 residues. V lost 3 bases, J lost 5 bases, and 17 bases lay in between. In germline, CDR1 is SGHVS, CDR2 FQNEAQ.

The CDR3 reads CASSSKQFSWANVLTF. The CDR3 bases are TGTGCCAGCAGTTCGAAACAGTTTTCTTGGGCCAACGTCCTGACTTTC. The genes are TRBV28 and TRBJ2-6, with no clear D. V shed 4 bases and J shed 5 bases, with 15 bases lying between them. Germline-derived CDR1 and CDR2 are MDHEN and SYDVKM. This CDR3 is built from 16 residues.

This clone was counted once. The chain uses TRBV30 and TRBJ1-6; D gene unclear. V was clipped by 3 bases and J by 3 bases, with 9 bases between them. CDR3 size: 14 residues. Germline-derived CDR1 and CDR2 are GTSNPN and SVGIG (reference sequence). CDR3 nucleotide sequence: TGTGCCTGGAGCTCTACAGTCTATAATTCACCCCTCCACTTT. This gives the protein CAWSSTVYNSPLHF.

For the CDR3, the DNA is TGTGCCAGCAGTGGCGACACCATCAACACCGGGGAGCTGTTTTTT. It codes for CASSGDTINTGELFF. The chain has TRBV2 and TRBJ2-2; D ambiguous. Germline V gene lookup returns CDR1 SNHLY and CDR2 FYNNEI. This CDR3 spans 15 amino acids. V lost 4 bases to trimming and J lost 2 bases, with 11 bases between them.

The rearrangement uses TRBV28 and TRBJ2-1; 7 nucleotides agree with TRBD2. The V gene end was trimmed by 9 bases and the J gene end by 2 bases; junction bases not matched to a gene: 10. Germline values: CDR1 MDHEN, CDR2 SYDVKM. The CDR3 has 15 residues. CDR3 in DNA: TGTGCCAGTCGACAGCGGGACGGTGCCTACAATGAGCAGTTCTTC. Amino acid sequence: CASRQRDGAYNEQFF.

The V gene is TRBV25-1, the J gene TRBJ2-5; 7 bases match TRBD2. V lost 1 base to trimming and J lost 1 base; unmatched junction nucleotides: 6. CDR3 size: 16 residues. From germline, CDR1 is MGHDK and CDR2 SYGVNS. The CDR3: CASSEFGLGIQETQYF. The CDR3 DNA is TGTGCCAGCAGTGAATTTGGACTAGGGATCCAAGAGACCCAGTACTTC.

The chain employs TRBV28 and TRBJ2-2; maybe TRBD2 (5 bases). CDR3 length equals 14 residues. Trimming shortened V by 6 bases and J by 2 bases, and 10 bases separated the two germline ends. Germline V gene sequence: CDR1 MDHEN, CDR2 SYDVKM. The CDR3: CASSPRTNTGELFF. The CDR3 DNA is TGTGCCAGCAGCCCCCGGACTAACACCGGGGAGCTGTTTTTT.

The rearrangement uses TRBV29-1 and TRBJ2-7; 10 bases align to TRBD1. V dropped 4 bases and J dropped 5; count of bases not matched to a gene: 5. The CDR3 runs 13 residues. Germline V gene sequence: CDR1 SQVTM, CDR2 ANQGSEA. In DNA, the CDR3 is TGCAGCGTTGTAGGACAGGGGGTCCACGAGCAGTACTTC. Residues: CSVVGQGVHEQYF.

The J gene is TRBJ2-5, the V gene TRBV5-1; no firm D call. This CDR3 comprises 14 residues. CDR1 and CDR2 (germline): SGHRS, YFSETQ. V was cut by 2 bases and J by 0 bases, with 8 bases left in between. CDR3 sequence: CASSFPDNQETQYF. Written as DNA, the CDR3 is TGCGCCAGCAGCTTCCCCGACAACCAAGAGACCCAGTACTTC.

This sequence joins TRBV19 and TRBJ1-1; D uncertain. The V gene's germline CDR1 is LNHDA and CDR2 SQIVND (reference sequence). Trimming pared 4 bases from V and 1 base from J, leaving 10 bases between. CDR3 length: 14 amino acids. The CDR3 here is CASSRLAENTEAFF. CDR3 in DNA: TGTGCCAGTAGTAGGCTGGCAGAGAACACTGAAGCTTTCTTT.